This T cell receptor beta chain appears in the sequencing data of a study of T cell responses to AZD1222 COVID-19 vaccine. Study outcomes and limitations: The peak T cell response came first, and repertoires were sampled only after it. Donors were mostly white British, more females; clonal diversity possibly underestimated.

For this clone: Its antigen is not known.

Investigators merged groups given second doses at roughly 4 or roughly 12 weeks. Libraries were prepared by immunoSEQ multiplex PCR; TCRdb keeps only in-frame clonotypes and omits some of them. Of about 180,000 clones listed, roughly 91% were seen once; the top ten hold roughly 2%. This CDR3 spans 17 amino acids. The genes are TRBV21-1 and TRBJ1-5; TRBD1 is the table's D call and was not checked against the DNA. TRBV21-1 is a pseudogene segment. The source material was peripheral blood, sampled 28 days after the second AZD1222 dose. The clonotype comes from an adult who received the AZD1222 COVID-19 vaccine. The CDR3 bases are TGTGCCAGCAGCAAACCATTGAGAGACAGGACCGATCAGCCCCAGCATTTT. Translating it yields CASSKPLRDRTDQPQHF.